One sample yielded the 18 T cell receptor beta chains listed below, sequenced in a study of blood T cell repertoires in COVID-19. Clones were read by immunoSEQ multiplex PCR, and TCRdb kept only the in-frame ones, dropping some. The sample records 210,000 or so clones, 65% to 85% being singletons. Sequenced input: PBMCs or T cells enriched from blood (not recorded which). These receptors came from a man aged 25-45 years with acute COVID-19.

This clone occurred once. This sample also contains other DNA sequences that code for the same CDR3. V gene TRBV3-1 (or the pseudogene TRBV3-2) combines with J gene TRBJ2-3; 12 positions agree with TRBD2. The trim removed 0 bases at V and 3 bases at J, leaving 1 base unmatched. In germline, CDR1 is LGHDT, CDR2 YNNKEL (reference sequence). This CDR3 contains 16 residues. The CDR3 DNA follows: TGTGCCAGCAGCCAAGAGCTAGCGGGGGGGACAGATACGCAGTATTTT. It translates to CASSQELAGGTDTQYF.

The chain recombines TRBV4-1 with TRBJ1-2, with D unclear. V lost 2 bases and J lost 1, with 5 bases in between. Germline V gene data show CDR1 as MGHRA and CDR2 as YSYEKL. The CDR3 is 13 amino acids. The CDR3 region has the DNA TGCGCCAGCAGCCAACAGGATAACTATGGCTACACCTTC. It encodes CASSQQDNYGYTF.

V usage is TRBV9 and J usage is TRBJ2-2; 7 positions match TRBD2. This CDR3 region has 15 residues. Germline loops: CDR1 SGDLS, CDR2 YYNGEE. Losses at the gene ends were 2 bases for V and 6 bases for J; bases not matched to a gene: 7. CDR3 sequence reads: CASSVPGSGAGELFF. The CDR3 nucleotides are TGTGCCAGCAGCGTCCCAGGGAGCGGGGCCGGGGAGCTGTTTTTT.

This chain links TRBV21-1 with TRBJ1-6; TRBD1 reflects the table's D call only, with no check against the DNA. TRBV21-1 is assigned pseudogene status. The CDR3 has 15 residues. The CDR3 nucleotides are TGTGCCAGCAGCAAAGCAATGGTTAGGGGCTCACCCCTCCACTTT. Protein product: CASSKAMVRGSPLHF.

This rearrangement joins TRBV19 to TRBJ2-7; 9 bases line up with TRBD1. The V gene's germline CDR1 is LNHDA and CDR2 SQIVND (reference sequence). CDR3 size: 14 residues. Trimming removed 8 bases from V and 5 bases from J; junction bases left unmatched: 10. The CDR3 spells CASGDRVKIDEQYF. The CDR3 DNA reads TGTGCCAGTGGGGACAGGGTAAAGATCGACGAGCAGTACTTC.

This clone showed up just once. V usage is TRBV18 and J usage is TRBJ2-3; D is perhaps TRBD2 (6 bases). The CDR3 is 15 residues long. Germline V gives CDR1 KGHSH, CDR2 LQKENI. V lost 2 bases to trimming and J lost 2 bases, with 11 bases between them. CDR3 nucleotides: TGTGCCAGCTCACCAGGGGGGAGGAACACAGATACGCAGTATTTT. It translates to CASSPGGRNTDTQYF.

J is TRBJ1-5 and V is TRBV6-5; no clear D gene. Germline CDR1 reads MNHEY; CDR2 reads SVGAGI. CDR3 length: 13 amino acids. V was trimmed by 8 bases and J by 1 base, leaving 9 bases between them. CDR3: CASRGPSNQPQHF. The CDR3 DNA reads TGTGCCAGCCGCGGGCCCAGCAATCAGCCCCAGCATTTT.

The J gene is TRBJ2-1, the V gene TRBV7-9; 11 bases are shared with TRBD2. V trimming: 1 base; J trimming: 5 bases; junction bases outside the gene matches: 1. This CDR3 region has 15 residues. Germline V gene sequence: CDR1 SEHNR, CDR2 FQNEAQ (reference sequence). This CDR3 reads CASSLVAGGDNEQFF. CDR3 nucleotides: TGTGCCAGCAGCTTAGTAGCGGGGGGGGACAATGAGCAGTTCTTC.

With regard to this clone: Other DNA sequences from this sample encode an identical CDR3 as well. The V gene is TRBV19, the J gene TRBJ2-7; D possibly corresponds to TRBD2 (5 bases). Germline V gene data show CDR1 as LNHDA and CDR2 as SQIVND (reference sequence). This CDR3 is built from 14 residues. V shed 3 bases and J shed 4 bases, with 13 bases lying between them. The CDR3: CASSIRDGGYEQYF. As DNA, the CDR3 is TGTGCCAGTAGTATCAGAGACGGAGGTTACGAGCAGTACTTC.

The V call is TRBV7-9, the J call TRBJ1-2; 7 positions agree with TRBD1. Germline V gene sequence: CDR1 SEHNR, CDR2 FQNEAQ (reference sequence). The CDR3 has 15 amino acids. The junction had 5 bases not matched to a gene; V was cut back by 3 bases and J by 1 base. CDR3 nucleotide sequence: TGTGCCAGCAGCTTGGGACAGAGAAGTAACTATGGCTACACCTTC. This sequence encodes CASSLGQRSNYGYTF.

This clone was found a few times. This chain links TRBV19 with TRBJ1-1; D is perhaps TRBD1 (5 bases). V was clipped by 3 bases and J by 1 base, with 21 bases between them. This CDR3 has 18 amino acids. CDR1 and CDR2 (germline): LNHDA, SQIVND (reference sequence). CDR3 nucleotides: TGTGCCAGTAGTATGTTCTCAGGGCTTAATAGAGGGAACACTGAAGCTTTCTTT. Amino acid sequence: CASSMFSGLNRGNTEAFF.

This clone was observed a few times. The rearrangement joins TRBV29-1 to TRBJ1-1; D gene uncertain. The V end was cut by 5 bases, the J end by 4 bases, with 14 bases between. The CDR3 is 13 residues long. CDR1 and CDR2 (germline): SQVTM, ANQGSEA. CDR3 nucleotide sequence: TGCAGCGTTCCCACGGGGTCGGGCACTGAAGCTTTCTTT. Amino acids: CSVPTGSGTEAFF. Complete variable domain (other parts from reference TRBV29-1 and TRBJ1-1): SAVISQKPSRDICQRGTSLTIQCQVDSQVTMMFWYRQQPGQSLTLIATANQGSEATYESGFVIDKFPISRPNLTFSTLTVSNMSPEDSSIYLCSVPTGSGTEAFFGQGTRLTVV.

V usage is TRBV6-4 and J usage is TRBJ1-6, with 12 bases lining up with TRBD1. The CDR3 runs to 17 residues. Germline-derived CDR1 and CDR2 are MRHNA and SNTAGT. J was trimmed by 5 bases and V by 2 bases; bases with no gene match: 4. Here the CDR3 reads CASSDGGQGANNSPLHF. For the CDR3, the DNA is TGTGCCAGCAGTGACGGGGGACAGGGGGCGAATAATTCACCCCTCCACTTT.

CDR3 bases: TGTGCTAGTGGCCGAGACGCGGGTAAAGGAAACACCATATATTTT. It encodes CASGRDAGKGNTIYF. This sequence joins TRBV12-5 and TRBJ1-3; D gene ambiguous. The CDR3 runs to 15 residues. Germline V gene lookup returns CDR1 LGHNT and CDR2 FRNRAP. Deletions cut 6 bases from V and 4 bases from J, with 16 bases between.

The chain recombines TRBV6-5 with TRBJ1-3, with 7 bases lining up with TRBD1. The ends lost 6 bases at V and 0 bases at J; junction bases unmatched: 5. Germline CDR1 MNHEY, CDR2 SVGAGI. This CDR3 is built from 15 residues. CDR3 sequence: CASRGTAFSGNTIYF. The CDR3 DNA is TGTGCCAGCAGAGGGACAGCGTTCTCTGGAAACACCATATATTTT.

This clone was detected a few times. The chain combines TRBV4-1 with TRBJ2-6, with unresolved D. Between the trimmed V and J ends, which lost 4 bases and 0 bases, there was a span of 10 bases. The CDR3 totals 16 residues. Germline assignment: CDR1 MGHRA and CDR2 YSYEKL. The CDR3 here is CASSLSPGSGANVLTF. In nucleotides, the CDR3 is TGCGCCAGCAGCCTAAGTCCAGGCTCTGGGGCCAACGTCCTGACTTTC.

The CDR3 spells CASSFKAGGYNEQFF. The CDR3 DNA reads as TGTGCCAGCAGTTTCAAAGCGGGGGGCTACAATGAGCAGTTCTTC. The chain joins TRBV27 to TRBJ2-1; the match to TRBD2 covers 9 bases. Germline assignment: CDR1 MNHEY and CDR2 SMNVEV (reference sequence). Unmatched junction bases numbered 3, after V lost 3 bases and J lost 3 bases. The CDR3 loop spans 15 amino acids.

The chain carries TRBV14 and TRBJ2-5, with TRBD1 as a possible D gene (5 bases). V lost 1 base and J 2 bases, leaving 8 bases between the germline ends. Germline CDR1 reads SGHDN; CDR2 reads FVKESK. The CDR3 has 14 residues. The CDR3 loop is CASSQGSGQETQYF. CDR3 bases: TGTGCCAGCAGCCAAGGGTCAGGGCAAGAGACCCAGTACTTC.